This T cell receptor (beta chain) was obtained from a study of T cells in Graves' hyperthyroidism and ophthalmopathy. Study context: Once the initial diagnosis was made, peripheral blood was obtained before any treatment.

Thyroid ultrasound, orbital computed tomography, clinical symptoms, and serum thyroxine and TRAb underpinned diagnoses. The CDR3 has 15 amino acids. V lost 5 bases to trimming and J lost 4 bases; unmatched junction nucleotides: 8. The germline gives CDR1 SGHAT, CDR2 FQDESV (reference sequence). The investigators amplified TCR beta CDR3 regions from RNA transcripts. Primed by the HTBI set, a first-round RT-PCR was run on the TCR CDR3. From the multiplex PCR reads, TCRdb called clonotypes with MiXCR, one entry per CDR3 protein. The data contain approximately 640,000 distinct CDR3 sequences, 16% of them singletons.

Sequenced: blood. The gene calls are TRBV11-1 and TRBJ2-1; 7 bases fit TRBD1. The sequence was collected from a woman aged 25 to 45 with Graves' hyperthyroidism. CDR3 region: CASSRTWDRYNEQFF. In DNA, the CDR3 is TGTGCCAGCAGCCGCACCTGGGACAGATACAATGAGCAGTTCTTC.